These T cell receptor beta chains were read from a single sample in a study of shared clonotypes between healthy human individuals. Assay used: immunoSEQ multiplex PCR; TCRdb lists only in-frame clones, some missing. The sample comprises about 820,000 clones, almost 95% of which are singletons, and 24% rests with the top ten. The sequenced material came from naive CD8+ T cells sorted from blood. These receptors were taken from a man aged 25 to 40 in good health. Each CDR3 is given with its conserved first and last residue. D genes are given only for firm matches. The size entry is marked missing in some rows and otherwise reads once, few, many or a size class.

d_gene: TRBD1
j_gene: TRBJ2-4
v_gene: TRBV4-1
abundance: once
CDR3nt: TGCGCCAGCAGCCCCCAGGGGGTGGGGCTAGCCAAAAACATTCAGTACTTC
CDR3aa: CASSPQGVGLAKNIQYF

d_gene: TRBD1
j_gene: TRBJ2-1
v_gene: TRBV7-6
abundance: NA
CDR3nt: TGTGCCAGCAGCTTAGAAGGACAGGCTTGGAATGAGCAGTTCTTC
CDR3aa: CASSLEGQAWNEQFF

d_gene: NA
j_gene: TRBJ1-1
v_gene: TRBV29-1
abundance: NA
CDR3nt: TGCAGCGTTGAGCAGGGGTTTGGCACTGAAGCTTTCTTT
CDR3aa: CSVEQGFGTEAFF

d_gene: TRBD2
j_gene: TRBJ2-7
v_gene: TRBV11-2
abundance: NA
CDR3nt: TGTGCCAGCAGCTTGCTAGCGGTGGGATCTAACGAGCAGTACTTC
CDR3aa: CASSLLAVGSNEQYF

d_gene: NA
j_gene: TRBJ1-5
v_gene: TRBV9
abundance: NA
CDR3nt: TGTGCCAGCAGCGTAGATGGGGGCGGCAATCAGCCCCAGCATTTT
CDR3aa: CASSVDGGGNQPQHF

d_gene: NA
j_gene: TRBJ1-1
v_gene: TRBV7-9
abundance: NA
CDR3nt: TGTGCCAGCAGCCCGGTCCTTAACACTGAAGCTTTCTTT
CDR3aa: CASSPVLNTEAFF

d_gene: NA
j_gene: TRBJ2-3
v_gene: TRBV18
abundance: NA
CDR3nt: TGTGCCAGCTCACCACCGGACAGCACAGATACGCAGTATTTT
CDR3aa: CASSPPDSTDTQYF

d_gene: TRBD2
j_gene: TRBJ2-1
v_gene: TRBV7-9
abundance: NA
CDR3nt: TGTGCCAGCAGCTTGCTATGGGAGGGGACTAGCGGGAGAGGCAATGAGCAGTTCTTC
CDR3aa: CASSLLWEGTSGRGNEQFF

d_gene: TRBD2
j_gene: TRBJ2-3
v_gene: TRBV11-2
abundance: NA
CDR3nt: TGTGCCAGCAGCCCCCGACTAGCGGGAGTTGCCACAGATACGCAGTATTTT
CDR3aa: CASSPRLAGVATDTQYF

d_gene: NA
j_gene: TRBJ2-7
v_gene: TRBV7-2
abundance: NA
CDR3nt: TGTGCCAGCAGCTTAGCGTTTCGGACAGACTACGAGCAGTACTTC
CDR3aa: CASSLAFRTDYEQYF

d_gene: NA
j_gene: TRBJ2-7
v_gene: TRBV7-9
abundance: NA
CDR3nt: TGTGCCAGCAGCTTAGTCGGGGTTCGGTACGAGCAGTACTTC
CDR3aa: CASSLVGVRYEQYF

d_gene: NA
j_gene: TRBJ2-2
v_gene: TRBV13
abundance: NA
CDR3nt: TGTGCCAGCAGCCCCCGCGGCGGGGAGCTGTTTTTT
CDR3aa: CASSPRGGELFF

d_gene: NA
j_gene: TRBJ2-2
v_gene: TRBV27
abundance: NA
CDR3nt: TGTGCCAGCAGTTGGGGTCGCAACACCGGGGAGCTGTTTTTT
CDR3aa: CASSWGRNTGELFF

d_gene: NA
j_gene: TRBJ1-1
v_gene: TRBV4-1
abundance: NA
CDR3nt: TGCGCCAGCAGCCAAGACCAGGGACTGAACACTGAAGCTTTCTTT
CDR3aa: CASSQDQGLNTEAFF

d_gene: TRBD2
j_gene: TRBJ2-2
v_gene: TRBV10-3
abundance: NA
CDR3nt: TGTGCCATCAGTGAGTCTCCCACTAGCGGGGGGAACACCGGGGAGCTGTTTTTT
CDR3aa: CAISESPTSGGNTGELFF

d_gene: TRBD1
j_gene: TRBJ2-1
v_gene: TRBV2
abundance: NA
CDR3nt: TGTGCCAGCAGTTTGGACAGGGGGCGCATTAAGGACAATGAGCAGTTCTTC
CDR3aa: CASSLDRGRIKDNEQFF